Detailed here is one T cell receptor (beta chain). The sample comes from a study of PD-L1 blockade in urothelial cancer. Each patient contributed between 1 and 8 total time points of blood mononuclear cells, pretreatment and during treatment. The CDR3 runs 18 residues. The V end was cut by 0 bases, the J end by 0 bases, with 17 bases between. Germline V gives CDR1 LGHNA, CDR2 YNFKEQ. Profiled with immunoSEQ multiplex PCR; TCRdb holds only in-frame clones, not every one. The sample has some 77,000 clones; roughly 90% are singletons. V is TRBV4-2 and J is TRBJ1-1; D is possibly TRBD1 (6 bases). The receptor's source is a woman between 65 and 79 years old with urothelial cancer. This specimen consisted of PBMCs, obtained around atezolizumab (anti-PD-L1) treatment. The CDR3 bases are TGTGCCAGCAGCCAAGAGGGCAGGGGATGGGATATGAACACTGAAGCTTTCTTT. It is translated as CASSQEGRGWDMNTEAFF.